The following is a TCR beta chain sequence with its context. Authors' processing steps: Counts of nucleated cells, estimated from reference gene primer amplification, were obtained. The assay was immunoSEQ multiplex PCR, and TCRdb's table has in-frame clones only and misses some. V and J calls and clone size are copied from that table; D and trimming were computed from the DNA. Here the sample spans approximately 160,000 clones, around 80% being singletons. The sample is drawn from a study of blood T cell repertoires in COVID-19. Turning to the study itself: The samples span acute and convalescent COVID-19 from the United States, Italy and Spain. From T cells, B-cell-depleted T cells, or PBMCs came the material, which was cDNA or gDNA.

The CDR3 consists of 13 residues. Trimming took 5 bases from V and 5 from J, leaving 12 bases between them. The receptor was derived from a man aged 55 to 69 with active or convalescent COVID-19. Sequenced sample: peripheral blood. This chain joins TRBV12-3 or TRBV12-4 and TRBJ1-2; D may be TRBD1 (6 bases). The CDR3 reads CASSPQGWYGYTF. CDR3 nucleotides: TGTGCCAGCAGTCCACAGGGATGGTATGGCTACACCTTC.